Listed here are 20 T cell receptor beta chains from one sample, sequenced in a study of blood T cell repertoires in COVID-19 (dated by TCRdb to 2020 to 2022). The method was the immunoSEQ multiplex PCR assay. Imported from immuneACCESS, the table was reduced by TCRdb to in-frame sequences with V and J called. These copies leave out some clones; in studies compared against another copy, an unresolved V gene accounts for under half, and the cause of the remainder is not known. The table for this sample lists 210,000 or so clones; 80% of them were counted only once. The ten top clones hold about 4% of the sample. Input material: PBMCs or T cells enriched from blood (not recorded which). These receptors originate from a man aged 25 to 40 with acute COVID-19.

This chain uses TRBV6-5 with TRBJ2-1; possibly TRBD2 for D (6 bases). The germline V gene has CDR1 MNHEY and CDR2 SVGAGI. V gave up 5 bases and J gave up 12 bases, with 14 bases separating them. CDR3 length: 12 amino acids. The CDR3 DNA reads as TGTGCCAGCAGTCCCCAAGCCGGGGGGCAGTTCTTC. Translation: CASSPQAGGQFF.

As DNA, the CDR3 is TGTGCCAGCTCCCCAACGACAGGGGGTGCCTACGAGCAGTACTTC. Its translation: CASSPTTGGAYEQYF. The chain is built from TRBV7-2 and TRBJ2-7, with 9 bases identical to TRBD1. Germline trimming cut 8 bases from V and 2 bases from J; bases unmatched to any gene: 10. Germline CDR1 SGHTA, CDR2 FQGNSA. The CDR3 has 15 amino acids.

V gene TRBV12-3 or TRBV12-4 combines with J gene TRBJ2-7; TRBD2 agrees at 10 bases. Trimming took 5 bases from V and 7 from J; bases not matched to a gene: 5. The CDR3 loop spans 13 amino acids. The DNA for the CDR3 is TGTGCCAGCAGTACGGGACTAGCGCTAGAGCAGTACTTC. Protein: CASSTGLALEQYF.

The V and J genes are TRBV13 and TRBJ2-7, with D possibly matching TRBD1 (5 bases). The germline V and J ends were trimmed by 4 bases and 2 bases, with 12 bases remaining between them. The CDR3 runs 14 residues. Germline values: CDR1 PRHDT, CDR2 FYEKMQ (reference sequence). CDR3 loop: CASSSTVSTYEQYF. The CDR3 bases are TGTGCCAGCAGCTCGACAGTTTCCACCTACGAGCAGTACTTC.

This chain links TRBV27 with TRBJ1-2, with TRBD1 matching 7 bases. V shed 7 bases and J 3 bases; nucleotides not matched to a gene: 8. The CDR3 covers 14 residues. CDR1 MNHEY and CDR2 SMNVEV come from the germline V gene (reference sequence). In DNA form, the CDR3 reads TGTGCCAGCAATCCCCTGGGGACAGACTATGGCTACACCTTC. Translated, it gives CASNPLGTDYGYTF.

CDR3 protein: CASSPAPAGEGEQYF. CDR3 DNA: TGTGCCAGCAGCCCCGCCCCCGCAGGGGAGGGGGAGCAGTACTTC. V and J are TRBV7-2 and TRBJ2-7; perhaps TRBD2 as D (7 bases). The V gene's germline CDR1 is SGHTA and CDR2 FQGNSA. V was cut by 5 bases and J by 7 bases, with 21 bases left in between. This CDR3 is built from 15 residues.

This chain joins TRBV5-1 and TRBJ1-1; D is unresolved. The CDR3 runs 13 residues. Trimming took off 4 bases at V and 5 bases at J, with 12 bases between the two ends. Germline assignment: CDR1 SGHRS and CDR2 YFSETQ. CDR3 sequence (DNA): TGCGCCAGCAGCCCTGGGCAGGTAACTGAAGCTTTCTTT. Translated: CASSPGQVTEAFF.

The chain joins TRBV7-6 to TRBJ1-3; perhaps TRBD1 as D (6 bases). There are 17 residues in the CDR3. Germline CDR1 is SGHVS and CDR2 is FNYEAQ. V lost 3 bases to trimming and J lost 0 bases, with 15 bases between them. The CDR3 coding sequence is TGTGCCAGCAGCTTGACCGGGACAAGGGTCTCTGGAAACACCATATATTTT. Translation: CASSLTGTRVSGNTIYF.

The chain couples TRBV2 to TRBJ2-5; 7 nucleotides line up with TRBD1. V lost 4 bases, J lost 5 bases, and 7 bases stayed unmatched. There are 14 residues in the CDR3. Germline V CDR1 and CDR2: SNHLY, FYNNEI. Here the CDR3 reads CASSADRASETQYF. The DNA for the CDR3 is TGTGCCAGCAGTGCTGACAGGGCGAGTGAGACCCAGTACTTC.

The CDR3 coding sequence is TGTGCCAGCAGCTCGTCAGGGGGAGCCAAAAACATTCAGTACTTC. As protein: CASSSSGGAKNIQYF. The chain couples TRBV11-3 to TRBJ2-4; TRBD1 aligns across 7 bases. This CDR3 region has 15 residues. From germline, CDR1 is SGHNT and CDR2 YENEEA. The J segment lost 0 bases and the V segment lost 4 bases, leaving 3 bases of the junction unmatched.

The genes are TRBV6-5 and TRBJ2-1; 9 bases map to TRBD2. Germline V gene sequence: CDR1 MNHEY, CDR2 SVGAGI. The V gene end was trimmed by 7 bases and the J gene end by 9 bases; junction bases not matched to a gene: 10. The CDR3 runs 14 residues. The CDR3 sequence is CASKLVAGEGEQFF. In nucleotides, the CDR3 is TGTGCCAGCAAGTTGGTAGCGGGGGAAGGTGAGCAGTTCTTC.

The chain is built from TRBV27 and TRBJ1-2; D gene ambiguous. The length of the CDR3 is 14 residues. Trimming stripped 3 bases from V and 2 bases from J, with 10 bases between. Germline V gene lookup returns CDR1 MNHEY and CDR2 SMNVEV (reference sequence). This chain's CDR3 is CASSFRSGNYGYTF. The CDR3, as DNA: TGTGCCAGCAGTTTCCGGTCAGGAAACTATGGCTACACCTTC.

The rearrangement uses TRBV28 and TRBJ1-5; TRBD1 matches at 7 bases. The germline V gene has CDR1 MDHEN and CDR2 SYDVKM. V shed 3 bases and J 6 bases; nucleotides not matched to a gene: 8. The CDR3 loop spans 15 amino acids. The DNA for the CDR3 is TGTGCCAGCAGTTTTTCAGGGGGTGTGGGTCAGCCCCAGCATTTT. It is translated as CASSFSGGVGQPQHF. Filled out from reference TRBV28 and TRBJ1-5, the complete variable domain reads DVKVTQSSRYLVKRTGEKVFLECVQDMDHENMFWYRQDPGLGLRLIYFSYDVKMKEKGDIPEGYSVSREKKERFSLILESASTNQTSMYLCASSFSGGVGQPQHFGDGTRLSIL.

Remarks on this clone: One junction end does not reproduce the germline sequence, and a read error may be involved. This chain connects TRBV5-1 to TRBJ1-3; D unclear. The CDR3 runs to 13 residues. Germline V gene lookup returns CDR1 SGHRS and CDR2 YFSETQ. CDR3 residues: CASRSVGERRVHF. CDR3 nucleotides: TGCGCCAGCAGATCAGTTGGGGAGAGACGGGTGCATTTT.

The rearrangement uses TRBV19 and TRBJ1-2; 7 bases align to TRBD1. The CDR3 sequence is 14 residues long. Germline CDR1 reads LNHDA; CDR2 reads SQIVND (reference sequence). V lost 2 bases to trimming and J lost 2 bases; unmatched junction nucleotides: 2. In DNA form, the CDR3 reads TGTGCCAGTAGTATAAACAGGGGAAACTATGGCTACACCTTC. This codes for CASSINRGNYGYTF.

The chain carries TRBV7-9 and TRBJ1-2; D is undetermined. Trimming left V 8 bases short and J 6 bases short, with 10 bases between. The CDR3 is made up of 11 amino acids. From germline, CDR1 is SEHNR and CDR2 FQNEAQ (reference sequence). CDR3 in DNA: TGTGCCAGCTCAAACCTAAATGGCTACACCTTC. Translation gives CASSNLNGYTF.

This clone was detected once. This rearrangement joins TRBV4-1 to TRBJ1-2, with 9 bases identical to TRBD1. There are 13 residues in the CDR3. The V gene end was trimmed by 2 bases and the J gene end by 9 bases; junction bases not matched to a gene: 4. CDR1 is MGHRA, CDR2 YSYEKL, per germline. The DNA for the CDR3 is TGCGCCAGCAGCCAACCGGGGACAGGGCGCTACACCTTC. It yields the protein CASSQPGTGRYTF.

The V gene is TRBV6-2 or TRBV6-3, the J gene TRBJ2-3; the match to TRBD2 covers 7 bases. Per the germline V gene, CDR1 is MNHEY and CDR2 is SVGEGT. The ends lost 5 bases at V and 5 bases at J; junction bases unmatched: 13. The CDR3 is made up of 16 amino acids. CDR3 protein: CASSRTSPAIVDTQYF. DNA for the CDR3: TGTGCCAGCAGTAGGACTAGTCCTGCTATCGTAGATACGCAGTATTTT.

The CDR3 region has the DNA TGTGCCACCAGAGACAGGCTTTATGACTATGGCTACACCTTC. Translating it yields CATRDRLYDYGYTF. V usage is TRBV24-1 and J usage is TRBJ1-2; D might be TRBD1 (6 bases). The CDR3 consists of 14 residues. The germline gives CDR1 KGHDR, CDR2 SFDVKD. V dropped 7 bases and J dropped 3 bases, with 14 bases sitting between them.

In DNA, the CDR3 is TGTGCCAGTAGACAGGGGGCGGGAAACATTCAGTACTTC. Amino acids: CASRQGAGNIQYF. The chain is built from TRBV19 and TRBJ2-4; 9 bases align to TRBD1. The CDR3 covers 13 residues. Germline CDR1 LNHDA, CDR2 SQIVND (reference sequence). J gave up 6 bases and V 6 bases, and 3 bases lay outside the gene matches.